Each of the 6 T cell receptor beta chains below was sequenced from the same sample in a study of blood T cells in healthy people across ages. Then a second PCR, running roughly 6 to 12 cycles, was carried out with a sample-barcoded 5' primer and a J-beta primer mix. TCRdb processed the 5' RACE reads anew with MiXCR; each CDR3 protein has one entry. The sample holds about 290,000 distinct CDR3 sequences, roughly 26% seen once. Sequencing was carried out using blood. These receptors all come from a woman between 65 and 79 years old in good health.

The J gene is TRBJ1-2, the V gene TRBV28; D might be TRBD1 (6 bases). CDR1 is MDHEN and CDR2 is SYDVKM in the germline V gene. Trimming took off 3 bases at V and 8 bases at J, with 13 bases between the two ends. This CDR3 is 13 amino acids long. This chain's CDR3 is CASSFLDSYGYTF. The CDR3 DNA is TGTGCCAGCAGTTTCCTGGACAGTTACGGCTACACCTTC.

This chain joins TRBV5-1 and TRBJ2-5; D perhaps matches TRBD1 (5 bases). This CDR3 is built from 13 residues. Trimming cost V 5 bases and J 4 bases, with 12 bases left between them. CDR1 is SGHRS and CDR2 is YFSETQ in the germline V gene. The CDR3 sequence is CASRSRDRETQYF. CDR3 DNA: TGCGCCAGCAGATCCCGAGACAGAGAGACCCAGTACTTC.

This clonotype has just a few counts. The J gene is TRBJ2-1, the V gene TRBV18; 7 bases match TRBD2. The CDR3 spans 17 residues. Germline V lookup: CDR1 KGHSH, CDR2 LQKENI. V lost 3 bases, J lost 7 bases, and 15 bases stayed unmatched. CDR3 in DNA: TGTGCCAGCTCACCGCGGACTAGTTTAGTGTTAAGGAATGAGCAGTTCTTC. Translating gives CASSPRTSLVLRNEQFF. The variable domain in full, with the rest retrieved from reference TRBV18 and TRBJ2-1, is NAGVMQNPRHLVRRRGQEARLRCSPMKGHSHVYWYRQLPEEGLKFMVYLQKENIIDESGMPKERFSAEFPKEGPSILRIQQVVRGDSAAYFCASSPRTSLVLRNEQFFGPGTRLTVL.

This clonotype was found a few times. The rearrangement links TRBV29-1 to TRBJ1-1, with D hard to call. CDR3 length: 11 residues. Germline V gene lookup returns CDR1 SQVTM and CDR2 ANQGSEA. V shed 4 bases and J shed 4 bases, with 7 bases lying between them. Written as DNA, the CDR3 is TGCAGCGTTGTCTGGGGCACTGAAGCTTTCTTT. It encodes CSVVWGTEAFF.

The chain recombines TRBV25-1 with TRBJ2-3; D uncertain. CDR3 length: 16 residues. Germline loops: CDR1 MGHDK, CDR2 SYGVNS. Trimming cost V 2 bases and J 2 bases, with 14 bases left between them. CDR3 amino acids: CASSEESRPLTDTQYF. CDR3 sequence (DNA): TGTGCCAGCAGTGAAGAGTCCCGACCCCTCACAGATACGCAGTATTTT.

The rearrangement links TRBV11-2 to TRBJ2-1, with 8 bases aligning to TRBD2. Trimming removed 1 base from V and 8 bases from J; junction bases left unmatched: 7. Germline CDR1 reads SGHAT; CDR2 reads FQNNGV. CDR3 length equals 15 residues. As DNA, the CDR3 is TGTGCCAGCAGCTTAGCCGGGACTAGTAAGGATGAGCAGTTCTTC. It encodes CASSLAGTSKDEQFF.